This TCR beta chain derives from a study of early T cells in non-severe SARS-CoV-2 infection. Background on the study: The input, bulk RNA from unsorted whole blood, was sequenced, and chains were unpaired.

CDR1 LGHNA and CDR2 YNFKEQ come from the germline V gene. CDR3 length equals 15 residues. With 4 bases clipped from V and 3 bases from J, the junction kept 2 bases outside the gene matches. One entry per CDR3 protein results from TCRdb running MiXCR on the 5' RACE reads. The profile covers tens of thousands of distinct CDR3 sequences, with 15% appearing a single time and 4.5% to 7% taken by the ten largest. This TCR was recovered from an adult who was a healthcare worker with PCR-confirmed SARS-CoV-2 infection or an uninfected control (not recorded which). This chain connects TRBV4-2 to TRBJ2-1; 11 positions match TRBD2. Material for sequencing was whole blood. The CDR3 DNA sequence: TGTGCCAGCAGCCCTAGCGGGAGGAGCTACAATGAGCAGTTCTTC. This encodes CASSPSGRSYNEQFF.